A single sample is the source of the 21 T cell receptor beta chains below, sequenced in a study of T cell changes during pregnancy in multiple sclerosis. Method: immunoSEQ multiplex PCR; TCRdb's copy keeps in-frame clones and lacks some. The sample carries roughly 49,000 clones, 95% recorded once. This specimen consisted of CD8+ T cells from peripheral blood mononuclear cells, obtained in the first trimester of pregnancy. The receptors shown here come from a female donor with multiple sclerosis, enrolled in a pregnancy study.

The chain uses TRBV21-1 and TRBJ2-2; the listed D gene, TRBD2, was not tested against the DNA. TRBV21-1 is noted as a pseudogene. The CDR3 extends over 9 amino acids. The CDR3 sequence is CAGPGGLFF. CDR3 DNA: TGTGCCGGTCCCGGTGGGCTGTTTTTT.

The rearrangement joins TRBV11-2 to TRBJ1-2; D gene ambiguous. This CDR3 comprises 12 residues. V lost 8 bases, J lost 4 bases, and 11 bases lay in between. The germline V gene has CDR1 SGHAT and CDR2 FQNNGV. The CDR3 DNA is TGTGCCAGCCGAGGCGACGGCTATGGCTACACCTTC. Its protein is CASRGDGYGYTF.

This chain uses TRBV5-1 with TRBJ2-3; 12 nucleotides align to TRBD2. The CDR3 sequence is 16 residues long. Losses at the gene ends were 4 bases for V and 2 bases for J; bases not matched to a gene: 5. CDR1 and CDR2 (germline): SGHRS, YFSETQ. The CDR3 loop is CASSTRLAGVTDTQYF. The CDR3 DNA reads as TGCGCCAGCAGCACCAGACTAGCGGGGGTCACAGATACGCAGTATTTT.

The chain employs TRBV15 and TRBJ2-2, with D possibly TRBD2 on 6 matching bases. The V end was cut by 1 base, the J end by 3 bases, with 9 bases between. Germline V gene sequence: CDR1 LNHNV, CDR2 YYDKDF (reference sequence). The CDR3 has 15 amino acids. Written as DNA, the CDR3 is TGTGCCACCAGCAGAGCCTCGGGGGACACCGGGGAGCTGTTTTTT. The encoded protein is CATSRASGDTGELFF.

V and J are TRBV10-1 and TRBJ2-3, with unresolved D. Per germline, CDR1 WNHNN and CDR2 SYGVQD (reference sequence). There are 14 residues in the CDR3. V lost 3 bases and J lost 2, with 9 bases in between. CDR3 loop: CASSDARSTDTQYF. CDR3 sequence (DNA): TGCGCCAGCAGTGATGCCAGATCCACAGATACGCAGTATTTT.

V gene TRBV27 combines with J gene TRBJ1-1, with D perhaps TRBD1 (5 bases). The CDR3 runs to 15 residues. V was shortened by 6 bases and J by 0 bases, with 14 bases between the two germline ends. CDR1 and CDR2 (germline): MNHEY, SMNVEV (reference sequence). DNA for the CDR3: TGTGCCAGCAGCCCCCCGCCAGGGCTGAACACTGAAGCTTTCTTT. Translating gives CASSPPPGLNTEAFF.

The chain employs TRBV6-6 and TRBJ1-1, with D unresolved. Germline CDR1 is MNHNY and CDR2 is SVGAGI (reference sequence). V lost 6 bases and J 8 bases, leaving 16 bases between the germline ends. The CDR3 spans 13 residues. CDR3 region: CASRPGRVIEAFF. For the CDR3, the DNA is TGTGCCAGCAGACCCGGGAGGGTCATAGAAGCTTTCTTT.

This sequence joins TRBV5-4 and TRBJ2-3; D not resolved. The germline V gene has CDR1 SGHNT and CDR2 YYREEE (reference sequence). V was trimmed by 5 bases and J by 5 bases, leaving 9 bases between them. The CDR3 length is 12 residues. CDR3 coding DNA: TGTGCCAGCAGTCAGACTGAAGATACGCAGTATTTT. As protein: CASSQTEDTQYF.

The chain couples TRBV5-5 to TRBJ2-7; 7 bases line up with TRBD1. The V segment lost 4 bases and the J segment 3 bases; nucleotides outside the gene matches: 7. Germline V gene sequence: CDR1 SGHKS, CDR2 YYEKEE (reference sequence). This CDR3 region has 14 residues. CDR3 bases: TGTGCCAGCAGCATTAACAGGGGTAGCTACGAGCAGTACTTC. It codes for CASSINRGSYEQYF.

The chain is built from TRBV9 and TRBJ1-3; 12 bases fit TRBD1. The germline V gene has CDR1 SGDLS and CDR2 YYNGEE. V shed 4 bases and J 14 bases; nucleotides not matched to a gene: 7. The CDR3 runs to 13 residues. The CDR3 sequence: CASSPSGTGGLYF. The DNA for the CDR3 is TGTGCCAGCAGCCCGTCCGGGACAGGGGGCTTATATTTT.

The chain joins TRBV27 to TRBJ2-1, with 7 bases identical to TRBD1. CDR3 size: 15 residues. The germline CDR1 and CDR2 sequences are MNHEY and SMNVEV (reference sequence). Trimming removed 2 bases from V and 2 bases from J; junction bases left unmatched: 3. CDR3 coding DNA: TGTGCCAGCAGTTTAGCCGGGACAGCCTACAATGAGCAGTTCTTC. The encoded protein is CASSLAGTAYNEQFF.

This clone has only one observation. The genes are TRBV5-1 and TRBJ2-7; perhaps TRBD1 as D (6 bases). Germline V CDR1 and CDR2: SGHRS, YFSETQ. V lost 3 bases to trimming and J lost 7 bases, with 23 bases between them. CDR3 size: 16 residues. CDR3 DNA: TGCGCCAGCAGCTCGGTGCCGGGACAAGTCCCCGGGGAGCAGTACTTC. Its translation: CASSSVPGQVPGEQYF.

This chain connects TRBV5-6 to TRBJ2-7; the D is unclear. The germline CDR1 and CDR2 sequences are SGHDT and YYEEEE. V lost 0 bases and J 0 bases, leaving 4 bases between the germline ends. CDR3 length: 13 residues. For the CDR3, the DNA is TGTGCCAGCAGCTTGGCCAGCTCCTACGAGCAGTACTTC. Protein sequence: CASSLASSYEQYF.

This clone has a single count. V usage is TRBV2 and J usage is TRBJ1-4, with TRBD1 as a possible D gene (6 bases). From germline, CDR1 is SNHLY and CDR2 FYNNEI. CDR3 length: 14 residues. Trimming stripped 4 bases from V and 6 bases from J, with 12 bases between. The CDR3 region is CASSGRGADEKLFF. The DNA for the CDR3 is TGTGCCAGCAGTGGTCGGGGGGCGGATGAAAAACTGTTTTTT.

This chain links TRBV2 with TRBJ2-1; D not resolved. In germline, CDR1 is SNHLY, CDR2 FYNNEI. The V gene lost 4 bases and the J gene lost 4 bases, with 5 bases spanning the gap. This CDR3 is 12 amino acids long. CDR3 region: CASSATYNEQFF. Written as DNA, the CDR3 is TGTGCCAGCAGTGCTACTTACAATGAGCAGTTCTTC.

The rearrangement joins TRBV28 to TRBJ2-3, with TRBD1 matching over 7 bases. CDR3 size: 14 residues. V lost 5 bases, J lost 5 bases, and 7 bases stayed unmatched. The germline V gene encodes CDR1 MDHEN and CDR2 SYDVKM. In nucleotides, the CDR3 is TGTGCCAGCAGTGTGGGGACAGTTGAAGATACGCAGTATTTT. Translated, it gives CASSVGTVEDTQYF. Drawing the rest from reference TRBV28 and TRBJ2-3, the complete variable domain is DVKVTQSSRYLVKRTGEKVFLECVQDMDHENMFWYRQDPGLGLRLIYFSYDVKMKEKGDIPEGYSVSREKKERFSLILESASTNQTSMYLCASSVGTVEDTQYFGPGTRLTVL.

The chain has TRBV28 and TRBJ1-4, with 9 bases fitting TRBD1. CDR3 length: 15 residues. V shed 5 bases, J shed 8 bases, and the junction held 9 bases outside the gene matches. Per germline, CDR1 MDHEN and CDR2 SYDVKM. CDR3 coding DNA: TGTGCCAGCAGTCCCCTGACAGGGGGTGGGGAAAAACTGTTTTTT. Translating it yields CASSPLTGGGEKLFF.

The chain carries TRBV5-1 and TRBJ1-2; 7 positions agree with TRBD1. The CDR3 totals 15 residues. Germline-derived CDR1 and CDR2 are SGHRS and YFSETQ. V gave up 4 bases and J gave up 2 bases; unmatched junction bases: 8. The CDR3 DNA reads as TGCGCCAGCAGCCTGCACATACAGGGGAACTATGGCTACACCTTC. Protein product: CASSLHIQGNYGYTF.

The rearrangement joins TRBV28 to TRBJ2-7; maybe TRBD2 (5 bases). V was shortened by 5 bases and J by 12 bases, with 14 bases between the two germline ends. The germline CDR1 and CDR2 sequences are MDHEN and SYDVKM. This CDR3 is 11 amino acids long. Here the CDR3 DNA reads TGTGCCAGCAGTCCGCAGCGGTTCCTGTACTTC. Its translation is CASSPQRFLYF.

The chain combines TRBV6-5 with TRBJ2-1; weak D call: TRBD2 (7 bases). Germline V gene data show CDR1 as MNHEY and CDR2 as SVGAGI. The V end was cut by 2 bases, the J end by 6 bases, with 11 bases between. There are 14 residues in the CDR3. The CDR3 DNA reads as TGTGCCAGCAGTTACGGGGGAGGGGGCAATGAGCAGTTCTTC. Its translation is CASSYGGGGNEQFF.

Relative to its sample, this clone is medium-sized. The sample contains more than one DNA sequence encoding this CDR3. The CDR3 coding sequence is TGCGCCAGCAGTTTAGCGGGAGGGACCAATGAGCAGTTCTTC. As protein: CASSLAGGTNEQFF. The chain has TRBV5-1 and TRBJ2-1; TRBD2 matches at 11 bases. The germline V gene encodes CDR1 SGHRS and CDR2 YFSETQ. The CDR3 runs to 14 residues. The trim removed 5 bases at V and 6 bases at J, leaving 4 bases unmatched.